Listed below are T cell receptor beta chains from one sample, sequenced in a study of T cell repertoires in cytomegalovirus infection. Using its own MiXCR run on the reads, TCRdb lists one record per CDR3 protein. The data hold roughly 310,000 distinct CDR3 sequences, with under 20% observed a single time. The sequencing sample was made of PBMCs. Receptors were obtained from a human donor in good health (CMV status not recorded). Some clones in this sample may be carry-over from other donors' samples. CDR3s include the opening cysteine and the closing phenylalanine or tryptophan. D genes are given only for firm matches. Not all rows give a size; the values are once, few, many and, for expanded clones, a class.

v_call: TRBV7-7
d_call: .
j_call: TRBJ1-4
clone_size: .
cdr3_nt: TGTGCTAGCAGCTTTGTCGGACAGCGGAATGAAAAACTGTTTTTT
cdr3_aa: CASSFVGQRNEKLFF

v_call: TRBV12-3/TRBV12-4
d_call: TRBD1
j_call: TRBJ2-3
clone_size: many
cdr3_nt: TGTGCCAGCAGTTTAAGACAGGGGGAAACAGATACGCAGTATTTT
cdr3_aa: CASSLRQGETDTQYF

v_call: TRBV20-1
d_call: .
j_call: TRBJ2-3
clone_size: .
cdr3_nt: TGCAGTGCTCCACCCCCCTCCAGGGACCCAGATACGCAGTATTTT
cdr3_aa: CSAPPPSRDPDTQYF

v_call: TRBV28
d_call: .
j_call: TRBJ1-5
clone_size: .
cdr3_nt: TGTGCCAGCAGTTGGGGTAGCAATCAGCCCCAGCATTTT
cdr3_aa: CASSWGSNQPQHF

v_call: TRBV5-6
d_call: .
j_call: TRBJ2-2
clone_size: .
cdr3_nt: TGTGCCAGCAGCTTGATCGCCGGAGCGAACACCGGGGAGCTGTTTTTT
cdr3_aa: CASSLIAGANTGELFF

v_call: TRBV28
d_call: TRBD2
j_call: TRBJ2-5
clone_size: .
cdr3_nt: TGTGCCAGCAACCTTAGCGGGGGGGAAGAGACCCAGTACTTC
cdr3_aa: CASNLSGGEETQYF

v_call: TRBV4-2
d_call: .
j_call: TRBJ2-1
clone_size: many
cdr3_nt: TGTGCCAGCAGCCAAGATCAAGGGATATACAATGAGCAGTTCTTC
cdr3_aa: CASSQDQGIYNEQFF

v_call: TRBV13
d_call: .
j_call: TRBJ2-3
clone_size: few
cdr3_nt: TGTGCCAGCAGCTTACCGGGTGGGGCAGGGTGGGCAGATACGCAGTATTTT
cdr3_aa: CASSLPGGAGWADTQYF

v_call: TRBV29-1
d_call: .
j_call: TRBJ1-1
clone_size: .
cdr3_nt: TGCAGCGTTGATCCGGGACGGGGGGGCACTGAAGCTTTCTTT
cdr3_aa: CSVDPGRGGTEAFF

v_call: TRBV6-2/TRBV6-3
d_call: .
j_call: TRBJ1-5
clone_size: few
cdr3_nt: TGTGCCAGCAATTTCGGGGGAAATCAGCCCCAGCATTTT
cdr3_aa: CASNFGGNQPQHF

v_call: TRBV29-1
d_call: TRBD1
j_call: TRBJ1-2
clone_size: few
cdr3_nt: TGCAGCGTTGAAGTTCGACAGGGCGACGACTATGGCTACACCTTC
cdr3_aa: CSVEVRQGDDYGYTF

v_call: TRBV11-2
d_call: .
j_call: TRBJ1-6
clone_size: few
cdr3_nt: TGTGCCAGCAGCGCCCCTAGCTCCTATAATTCACCCCTCCACTTT
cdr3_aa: CASSAPSSYNSPLHF

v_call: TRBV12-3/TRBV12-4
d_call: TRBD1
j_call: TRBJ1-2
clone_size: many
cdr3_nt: TGTGCCAGCAGTCCTGGCGGGGACAGGGGGAAAGCGCGCTATGGCTACACCTTC
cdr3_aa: CASSPGGDRGKARYGYTF

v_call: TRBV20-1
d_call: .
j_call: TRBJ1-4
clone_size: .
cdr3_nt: TGCAGTGCTCTCAAAAATGAAAAACTGTTTTTT
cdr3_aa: CSALKNEKLFF

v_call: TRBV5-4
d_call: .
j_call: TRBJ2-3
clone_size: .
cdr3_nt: TGTGCCAGCAGCGCCTCTAACGGGTTCACAGATACGCAGTATTTT
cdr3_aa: CASSASNGFTDTQYF

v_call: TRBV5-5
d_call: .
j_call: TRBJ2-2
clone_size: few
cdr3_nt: TGTGCCAGCAGCTTGGAATGGACCGGGGAGCTGTTTTTT
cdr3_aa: CASSLEWTGELFF

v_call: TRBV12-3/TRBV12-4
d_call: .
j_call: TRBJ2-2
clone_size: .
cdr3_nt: TGTGCCAGCAGTTTTCCCCAGAACACCGGGGAGCTGTTTTTT
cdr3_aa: CASSFPQNTGELFF

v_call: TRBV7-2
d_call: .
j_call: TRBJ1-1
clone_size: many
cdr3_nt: TGTGCCAGCAGCTTCCGGGAGGGAGCTTTCTTT
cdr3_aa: CASSFREGAFF

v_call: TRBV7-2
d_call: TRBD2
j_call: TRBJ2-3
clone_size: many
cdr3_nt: TGTGCCAGCAGCTTTTTCCTAGCGGGGGGAAGCACAGATACGCAGTATTTT
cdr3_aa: CASSFFLAGGSTDTQYF

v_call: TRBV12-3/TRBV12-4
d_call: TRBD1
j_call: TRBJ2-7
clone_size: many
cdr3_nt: TGTGCCAGCAGGGCTCCCTCCGGGACAGGGAGCGAGCAGTACTTC
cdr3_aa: CASRAPSGTGSEQYF

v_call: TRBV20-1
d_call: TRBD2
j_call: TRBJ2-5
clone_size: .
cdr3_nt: TGCAGTGCTAGAGATCCCAATAGTCTAGCGGGGCCCCAAGAGACCCAGTACTTC
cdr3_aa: CSARDPNSLAGPQETQYF

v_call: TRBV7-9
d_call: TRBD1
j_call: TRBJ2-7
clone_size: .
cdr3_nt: TGTGCCAGCAGCCCCCTTCCGGACAGGGCTCCCTTCTCCTACGAGCAGTACTTC
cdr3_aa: CASSPLPDRAPFSYEQYF

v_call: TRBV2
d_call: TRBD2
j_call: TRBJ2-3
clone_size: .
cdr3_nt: TGTGCCAACACCCTAGCGGGGGGACTCACAGATACGCAGTATTTT
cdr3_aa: CANTLAGGLTDTQYF

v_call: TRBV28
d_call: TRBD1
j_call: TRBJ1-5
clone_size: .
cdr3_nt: TGTGCCAGCAGTCATGGAGAGGGGGCACGCAATCAGCCCCAGCATTTT
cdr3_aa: CASSHGEGARNQPQHF

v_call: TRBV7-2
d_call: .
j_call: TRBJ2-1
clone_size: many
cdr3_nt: TGTGCCAGCAGCTTAGGGGGGCCCCTCAATGAGCAGTTCTTC
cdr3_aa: CASSLGGPLNEQFF

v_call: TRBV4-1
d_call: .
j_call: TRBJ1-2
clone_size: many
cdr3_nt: TGCGCCAGCAGCCAAACCGGGACAAATAATGGCTACACCTTC
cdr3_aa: CASSQTGTNNGYTF

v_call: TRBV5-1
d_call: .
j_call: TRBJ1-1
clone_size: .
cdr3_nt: TGCGCCAGCAGCTTTCTTGGGGAGGAAGTTGAAGCTTTCTTT
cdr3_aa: CASSFLGEEVEAFF

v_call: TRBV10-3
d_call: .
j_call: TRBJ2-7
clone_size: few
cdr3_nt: TGTGCCATCAGCTTACACTACGAGCAGTACTTC
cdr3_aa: CAISLHYEQYF

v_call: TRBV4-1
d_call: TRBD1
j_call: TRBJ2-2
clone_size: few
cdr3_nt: TGCGCCAGCAGCAACCCCGGGACAGGTCACACCGGGGAGCTGTTTTTT
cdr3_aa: CASSNPGTGHTGELFF

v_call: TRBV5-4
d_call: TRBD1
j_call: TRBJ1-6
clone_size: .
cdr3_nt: TGTGCCAGCAGTTACGACAGGGGTTATTCACCCCTCCACTTT
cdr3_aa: CASSYDRGYSPLHF

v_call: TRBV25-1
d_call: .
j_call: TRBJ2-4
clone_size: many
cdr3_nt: TGTGCCAGCAGTGAACCGGGTGGGGGCCTTCAGTACTTC
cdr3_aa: CASSEPGGGLQYF

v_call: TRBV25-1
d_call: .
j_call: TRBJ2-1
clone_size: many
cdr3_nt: TGTGCCAGCAGTGAAGGATCTGCAGTGAATGAGCAGTTCTTC
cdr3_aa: CASSEGSAVNEQFF

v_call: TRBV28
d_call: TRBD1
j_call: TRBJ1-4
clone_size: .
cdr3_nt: TGTGCCAGCAGACCGACAGGGTTGAATGAAAAACTGTTTTTT
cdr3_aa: CASRPTGLNEKLFF

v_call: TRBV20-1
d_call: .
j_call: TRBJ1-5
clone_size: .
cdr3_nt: TGCAGTGCTAGAGATGGTGATCAGCCCCAGCATTTT
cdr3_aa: CSARDGDQPQHF

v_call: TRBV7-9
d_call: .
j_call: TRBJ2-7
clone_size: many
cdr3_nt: TGTGCCAGCAGCTTAGTCAATACCTACGAGCAGTACTTC
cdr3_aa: CASSLVNTYEQYF

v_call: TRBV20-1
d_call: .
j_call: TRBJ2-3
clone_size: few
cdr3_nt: TGCAGTGCTAACAGGGTAGATACGCAGTATTTT
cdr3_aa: CSANRVDTQYF

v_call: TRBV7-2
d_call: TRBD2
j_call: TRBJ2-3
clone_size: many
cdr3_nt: TGTGCCAGCAGCCCCGGACTAGCGAGCACAGATACGCAGTATTTT
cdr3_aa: CASSPGLASTDTQYF

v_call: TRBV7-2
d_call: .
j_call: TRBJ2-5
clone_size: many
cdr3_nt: TGTGCCAGCAGCCAACGAACAGGGTCCCAAGAGACCCAGTACTTC
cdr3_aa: CASSQRTGSQETQYF

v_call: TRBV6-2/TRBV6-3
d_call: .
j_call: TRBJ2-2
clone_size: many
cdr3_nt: TGTGCCACCCACGGCGGGCAGGTCGCGAACACCGGGGAGCTGTTTTTT
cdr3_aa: CATHGGQVANTGELFF

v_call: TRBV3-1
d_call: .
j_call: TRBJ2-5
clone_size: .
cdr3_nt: TGTGCCAGCAGCCAAGTTTACATAACGGGGGGCAAAGAGACCCAGTACTTC
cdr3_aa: CASSQVYITGGKETQYF

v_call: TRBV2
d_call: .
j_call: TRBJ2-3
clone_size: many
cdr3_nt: TGTGCCAGCAGCGCGACAGGCCCTCCTACAGATACGCAGTATTTT
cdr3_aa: CASSATGPPTDTQYF

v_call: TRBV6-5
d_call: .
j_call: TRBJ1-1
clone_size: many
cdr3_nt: TGTGCCAGCAGTTACTCGCCCTACGGGGAGCGAGAGGACACTGAAGCTTTCTTT
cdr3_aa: CASSYSPYGEREDTEAFF

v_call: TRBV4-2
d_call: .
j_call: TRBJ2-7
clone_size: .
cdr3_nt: TGTGCCAGCAGCCAAAGAGGGGACAACAGTTCCTACGAGCAGTACTTC
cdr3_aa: CASSQRGDNSSYEQYF

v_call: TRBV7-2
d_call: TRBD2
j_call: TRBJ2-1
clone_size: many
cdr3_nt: TGTGCCAGCAGCTCCCAGTGGTCGCGGGGCCTAGCGGGGGAGTACAATGAGCAGTTCTTC
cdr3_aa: CASSSQWSRGLAGEYNEQFF

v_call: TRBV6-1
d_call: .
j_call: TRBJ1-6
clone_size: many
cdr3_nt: TGTGCCAGCAGATCAGGGGTCCCACCCCTCCACTTT
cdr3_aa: CASRSGVPPLHF

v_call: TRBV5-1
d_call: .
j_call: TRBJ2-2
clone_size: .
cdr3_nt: TGCGCCAGCAGCTTGGCACAACCGAACACCGGGGAGCTGTTTTTT
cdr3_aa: CASSLAQPNTGELFF

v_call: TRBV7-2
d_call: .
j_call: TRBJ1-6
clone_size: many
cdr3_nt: TGTGCCAGCAGCTTAGCTCCCGGCAGGGGTGGTAATTCACCCCTCCACTTT
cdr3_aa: CASSLAPGRGGNSPLHF